This TCR beta chain was captured by sequencing in a study of blood T cell repertoires in COVID-19. Overall study: Donors in the United States, Italy and Spain gave samples during acute or convalescent COVID-19. Sample material is recorded as cDNA or gDNA derived from T cells, B-cell-depleted T cells, or PBMCs.

In the authors' workflow: Quantification of nucleated cells was approximated via reference gene primer amplification. The assay was immunoSEQ multiplex PCR, and TCRdb's table has in-frame clones only and misses some. V and J calls and clone size are given by that table; D and trimming were obtained from the DNA. The data show some 54,000 clones, with approximately 92% seen just once and under 2.5% held by the top ten. Germline V gene lookup returns CDR1 WNHNN and CDR2 SYGVQD (reference sequence). Trimming shortened V by 10 bases and J by 3 bases, and 16 bases separated the two germline ends. CDR3 size: 13 residues.

This TCR was sampled from a man aged 60 to 75 with acute or convalescent COVID-19. This sequence joins TRBV10-1 and TRBJ2-7, with D perhaps TRBD1 (6 bases). The sample was peripheral blood. The CDR3 is CATNYRELYEQYF. As DNA, the CDR3 is TGCGCCACCAATTACAGGGAACTCTACGAGCAGTACTTC.